This is a list of T cell receptor beta chains from one sample in a study of blood T cell repertoires in COVID-19. Data came from immunoSEQ multiplex PCR; TCRdb stores just in-frame clones and leaves some out. This table holds under 200,000 clones, 80% found once. Sequenced material: PBMCs or T cells enriched from blood (not recorded which). The receptor source for this set is a woman aged 55-70 years who had recovered from COVID-19. Both conserved end residues are part of each CDR3. The order of the fields is clone size, CDR3 length, V gene, J gene, D gene, CDR3 protein, CDR3 DNA. The D gene is left open where the match is weak. Some rows mark clone size as missing; the rest say once, few, many or name a class of expanded clone.

clone_size: .
cdr3_length: 13
v_call: TRBV11-2
j_call: TRBJ1-1
d_call: .
cdr3_aa: CASSLSQNTEAFF
cdr3_nt: TGTGCCAGCAGCTTAAGCCAGAACACTGAAGCTTTCTTT

clone_size: .
cdr3_length: 15
v_call: TRBV6-5
j_call: TRBJ2-7
d_call: .
cdr3_aa: CASRTGHSSSYEQYF
cdr3_nt: TGTGCCAGCAGAACTGGACACTCGAGCTCCTACGAGCAGTACTTC

clone_size: .
cdr3_length: 13
v_call: TRBV5-1
j_call: TRBJ2-5
d_call: .
cdr3_aa: CASRRDSGETQYF
cdr3_nt: TGCGCCAGCAGGCGGGACAGTGGGGAGACCCAGTACTTC

clone_size: .
cdr3_length: 15
v_call: TRBV28
j_call: TRBJ1-2
d_call: TRBD1
cdr3_aa: CASRRDRQGTGGYTF
cdr3_nt: TGTGCCAGCAGGCGGGATCGACAGGGAACGGGAGGCTACACCTTC

clone_size: .
cdr3_length: 15
v_call: TRBV9
j_call: TRBJ2-5
d_call: TRBD2
cdr3_aa: CASTPLTSGGETQYF
cdr3_nt: TGTGCCAGCACCCCACTGACTAGCGGGGGAGAGACCCAGTACTTC

clone_size: few
cdr3_length: 12
v_call: TRBV19
j_call: TRBJ1-1
d_call: .
cdr3_aa: CASKRSNTEAFF
cdr3_nt: TGTGCCAGTAAACGGTCGAACACTGAAGCTTTCTTT

clone_size: few
cdr3_length: 15
v_call: TRBV18
j_call: TRBJ1-4
d_call: TRBD1
cdr3_aa: CASSRQGAGNEKLFF
cdr3_nt: TGTGCCAGCTCTCGACAGGGGGCCGGTAATGAAAAACTGTTTTTT

clone_size: few
cdr3_length: 12
v_call: TRBV10-3
j_call: TRBJ1-1
d_call: .
cdr3_aa: CAASGVNTEAFF
cdr3_nt: TGTGCCGCCTCAGGGGTAAACACTGAAGCTTTCTTT

clone_size: .
cdr3_length: 16
v_call: TRBV4-1
j_call: TRBJ1-3
d_call: TRBD1
cdr3_aa: CASSHNAQGAGNTIYF
cdr3_nt: TGCGCCAGCAGCCATAACGCCCAGGGGGCTGGAAACACCATATATTTT

clone_size: .
cdr3_length: 15
v_call: TRBV6-5
j_call: TRBJ1-1
d_call: TRBD1
cdr3_aa: CASRKTGNANTEAFF
cdr3_nt: TGTGCCAGCAGAAAGACAGGGAACGCGAACACTGAAGCTTTCTTT

clone_size: .
cdr3_length: 16
v_call: TRBV19
j_call: TRBJ2-5
d_call: .
cdr3_aa: CASRPTWGQGQETQYF
cdr3_nt: TGTGCCAGTAGACCTACCTGGGGTCAGGGACAAGAGACCCAGTACTTC

clone_size: .
cdr3_length: 16
v_call: TRBV5-6
j_call: TRBJ1-5
d_call: TRBD1
cdr3_aa: CASSFSRQGRDQPQHF
cdr3_nt: TGTGCCAGCAGCTTTTCCAGACAGGGGAGGGATCAGCCCCAGCATTTT

clone_size: .
cdr3_length: 15
v_call: TRBV5-4
j_call: TRBJ2-1
d_call: .
cdr3_aa: CASSLFLSSYNEQFF
cdr3_nt: TGTGCCAGCAGCCTATTTCTAAGCTCCTACAATGAGCAGTTCTTC

clone_size: few
cdr3_length: 12
v_call: TRBV19
j_call: TRBJ1-1
d_call: .
cdr3_aa: CASSQQGSEAFF
cdr3_nt: TGTGCCAGTAGTCAGCAGGGATCGGAAGCTTTCTTT

clone_size: .
cdr3_length: 15
v_call: TRBV7-9
j_call: TRBJ2-1
d_call: TRBD2
cdr3_aa: CASSWLAGGPNEQFF
cdr3_nt: TGTGCCAGCAGCTGGCTAGCGGGGGGGCCAAATGAGCAGTTCTTC

clone_size: .
cdr3_length: 15
v_call: TRBV19
j_call: TRBJ2-7
d_call: TRBD1
cdr3_aa: CASSMGRGQGNAQYF
cdr3_nt: TGTGCCAGTAGTATGGGCCGGGGACAGGGAAACGCGCAGTACTTC

clone_size: few
cdr3_length: 15
v_call: TRBV6-5
j_call: TRBJ2-5
d_call: TRBD2
cdr3_aa: CASSPGLAGSETQYF
cdr3_nt: TGTGCCAGCAGCCCCGGACTAGCGGGGTCAGAGACCCAGTACTTC

clone_size: .
cdr3_length: 15
v_call: TRBV4-2
j_call: TRBJ2-3
d_call: .
cdr3_aa: CASSQEARATDTQYF
cdr3_nt: TGTGCCAGCAGCCAAGAGGCCAGGGCAACAGATACGCAGTATTTT

clone_size: .
cdr3_length: 16
v_call: TRBV5-1
j_call: TRBJ2-3
d_call: TRBD2
cdr3_aa: CASSLPSGHSTDTQYF
cdr3_nt: TGCGCCAGCAGCTTACCTAGCGGGCATAGCACAGATACGCAGTATTTT

clone_size: .
cdr3_length: 16
v_call: TRBV11-2
j_call: TRBJ2-3
d_call: TRBD1
cdr3_aa: CASSPFPDRSTDTQYF
cdr3_nt: TGTGCCAGCAGTCCCTTCCCGGACAGGAGCACAGATACGCAGTATTTT

clone_size: .
cdr3_length: 14
v_call: TRBV2
j_call: TRBJ1-5
d_call: .
cdr3_aa: CASSDQGYYQPQHF
cdr3_nt: TGTGCCAGCAGTGATCAGGGGTACTATCAGCCCCAGCATTTT

clone_size: .
cdr3_length: 17
v_call: TRBV9
j_call: TRBJ2-2
d_call: .
cdr3_aa: CASSVGLAQNRGGELFF
cdr3_nt: TGTGCCAGCAGCGTGGGTCTAGCGCAAAATCGGGGCGGGGAGCTGTTTTTT

clone_size: .
cdr3_length: 18
v_call: TRBV7-2
j_call: TRBJ2-5
d_call: TRBD2
cdr3_aa: CASSLVFFPGGSKETQYF
cdr3_nt: TGTGCCAGCAGCTTAGTATTTTTCCCGGGGGGGTCCAAAGAGACCCAGTACTTC

clone_size: .
cdr3_length: 19
v_call: TRBV9
j_call: TRBJ2-6
d_call: TRBD1
cdr3_aa: CASSVQGQGKEAGANVLTF
cdr3_nt: TGTGCCAGCAGCGTTCAGGGACAGGGGAAAGAAGCTGGGGCCAACGTCCTGACTTTC

clone_size: once
cdr3_length: 16
v_call: TRBV18
j_call: TRBJ2-1
d_call: TRBD2
cdr3_aa: CASSLDGGAGNNEQFF
cdr3_nt: TGTGCCAGCTCACTAGACGGGGGGGCCGGAAACAATGAGCAGTTCTTC

clone_size: .
cdr3_length: 16
v_call: TRBV5-1
j_call: TRBJ2-4
d_call: TRBD1
cdr3_aa: CASSPLTGVAKNIQYF
cdr3_nt: TGCGCCAGCAGCCCCCTTACAGGGGTAGCCAAAAACATTCAGTACTTC

clone_size: few
cdr3_length: 16
v_call: TRBV5-1
j_call: TRBJ2-2
d_call: TRBD2
cdr3_aa: CASSLTSGGNTGELFF
cdr3_nt: TGCGCCAGCAGCCTGACTAGCGGGGGGAACACCGGGGAGCTGTTTTTT

clone_size: few
cdr3_length: 14
v_call: TRBV5-1
j_call: TRBJ1-1
d_call: .
cdr3_aa: CASSVQGIRDSVFF
cdr3_nt: TGCGCCAGCAGCGTTCAGGGAATACGTGATTCGGTTTTCTTT

clone_size: .
cdr3_length: 16
v_call: TRBV27
j_call: TRBJ2-2
d_call: TRBD2
cdr3_aa: CASSLYGLAGTGELFF
cdr3_nt: TGTGCCAGCAGTTTATACGGACTAGCGGGCACCGGGGAGCTGTTTTTT